This T cell receptor beta chain was sequenced for a study of shared clonotypes between healthy human individuals. Study at large: Donors, aged 18 to 49, were two women and a few men. Study-level findings and limits: Naive subsets tended to show greater estimated richness than memory subsets.

Sorted-subset replicate PCR reactions were performed with 150 to 200 ng DNA, corresponding to tens of thousands of T cell genomes. The table came from immunoSEQ multiplex PCR; TCRdb's copy has only in-frame clones and leaves some out. The sample carries millions of clones, about 95% recorded once. CD45RO-negative cells were positively selected for CCR7, leaving out terminally differentiated effector memory CD45RA+ cells. This clone was found once. Antigen specificity is unknown. Unmatched junction bases numbered 3, after V lost 4 bases and J lost 2 bases. Per germline, CDR1 SGHAT and CDR2 FQNNGV. The CDR3 is 15 residues long.

This clonotype originated in a man aged 18 to 30 in good health. The chain joins TRBV11-2 to TRBJ2-7, with TRBD1 matching 12 bases. Sequencing was carried out using naive CD8+ T cells sorted from blood. As DNA, the CDR3 is TGTGCCAGCAGCTGGGGACAGGGGGCGGCCTACGAGCAGTACTTC. This gives the protein CASSWGQGAAYEQYF. Full variable domain (outside the CDR3, taken from reference TRBV11-2 and TRBJ2-7): EAGVAQSPRYKIIEKRQSVAFWCNPISGHATLYWYQQILGQGPKLLIQFQNNGVVDDSQLPKDRFSAERLKGVDSTLKIQPAKLEDSAVYLCASSWGQGAAYEQYFGPGTRLTVT.